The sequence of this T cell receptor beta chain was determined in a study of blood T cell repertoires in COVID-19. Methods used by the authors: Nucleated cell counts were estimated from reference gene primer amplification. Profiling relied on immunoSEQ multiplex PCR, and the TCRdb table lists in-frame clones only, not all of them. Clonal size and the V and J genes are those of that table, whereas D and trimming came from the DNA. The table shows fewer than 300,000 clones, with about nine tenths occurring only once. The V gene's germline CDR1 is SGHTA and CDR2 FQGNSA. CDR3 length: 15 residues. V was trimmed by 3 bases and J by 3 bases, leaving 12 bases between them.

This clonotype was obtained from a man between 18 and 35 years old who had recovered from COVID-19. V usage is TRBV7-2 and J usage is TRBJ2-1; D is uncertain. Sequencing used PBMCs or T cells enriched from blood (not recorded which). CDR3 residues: CASSLGQKIYNEQFF. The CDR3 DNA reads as TGTGCCAGCAGCTTGGGCCAAAAAATCTACAATGAGCAGTTCTTC.